The clone carrying this T cell receptor (beta chain) was detected only a few times. The antigen is unknown. The data were obtained in a study of response to subunit inactivated influenza vaccine. The CDR3 sequence is 16 residues long. CDR1 and CDR2 from the germline V gene are SGHAT and FQNNGV. Unmatched junction bases numbered 11, after V lost 5 bases and J lost 5 bases. MiXCR, run by TCRdb on the RT-PCR reads, gives a single entry per CDR3 protein. Among approximately 530,000 distinct CDR3 sequences listed, approximately 12% were seen once. General study findings and limits: A suggestion made by the authors is that each seasonal influenza vaccination recruits few new T cells.

The sequence was obtained from a man in his fifties who received an inactivated influenza vaccine. The V gene is TRBV11-2, the J gene TRBJ2-2, with 7 bases matching TRBD2. The sample consisted of PBMCs from blood, taken roughly 6 weeks after vaccination. The CDR3 DNA reads TGTGCCAGCAGCCGATTCCAAGGACTAGTGACCGGGGAGCTGTTTTTT. It translates to CASSRFQGLVTGELFF.